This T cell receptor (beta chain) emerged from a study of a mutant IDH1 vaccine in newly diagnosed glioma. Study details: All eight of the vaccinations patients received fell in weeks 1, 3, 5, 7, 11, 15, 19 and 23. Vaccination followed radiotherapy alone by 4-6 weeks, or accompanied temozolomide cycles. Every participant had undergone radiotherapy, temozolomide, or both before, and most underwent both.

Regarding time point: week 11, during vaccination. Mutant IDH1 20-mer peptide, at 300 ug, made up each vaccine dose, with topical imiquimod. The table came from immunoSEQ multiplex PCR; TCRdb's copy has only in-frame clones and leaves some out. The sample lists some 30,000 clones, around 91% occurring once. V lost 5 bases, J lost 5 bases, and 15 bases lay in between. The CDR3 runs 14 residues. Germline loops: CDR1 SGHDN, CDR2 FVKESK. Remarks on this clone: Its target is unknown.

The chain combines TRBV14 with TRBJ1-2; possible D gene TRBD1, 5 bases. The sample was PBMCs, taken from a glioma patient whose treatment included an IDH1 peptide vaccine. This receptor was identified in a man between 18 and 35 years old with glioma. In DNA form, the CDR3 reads TGTGCCAGCAGCGAAAGTGGGGGAATATATGGCTACACCTTC. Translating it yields CASSESGGIYGYTF.